The sequence of this TCR beta chain was determined in a study of beta chain features in type 1 diabetes. Study information: What patients shared with healthy donors was a similar profile of age, gender and cell yields. General study results and limits: In type 1 diabetes patients, VDJ junctions had fewer insertions; deletions at these junctions were more frequent. The study left unresolved whether HLA type influences TCRB rearrangement. For Type 1 diabetes patients, all four CD4+ subsets carried TCRB CDR3s that were moderately but significantly shorter.

This CDR3 is built from 13 residues. The J segment lost 8 bases and the V segment lost 1 base, leaving 1 base of the junction unmatched. Germline CDR1 GTSNPN, CDR2 SVGIG (reference sequence). A remark on this clone: Its antigen remains unidentified.

Stem cell-like memory, regulatory, central memory and naive CD4+ cells were sorted via CD45RO/CCR7/CD25/CD127/CD95/CD27. The entirety of the isolated RNA underwent reverse transcription, so expressed TCRB transcripts were sequenced. Using immunoSEQ multiplex PCR, the repertoire was profiled, and TCRdb retains in-frame clones only, with some absent. The repertoire holds 150,000 to 200,000 clones, with more than 60% as singletons. This chain uses TRBV30 with TRBJ1-3, with 11 bases aligning to TRBD1. This receptor was obtained from a man aged 25-45 years with type 1 diabetes. Sequenced material: naive CD4+ T cells from blood. The chain's CDR3 is CAWSADRGHTIYF. CDR3 DNA: TGTGCCTGGAGTGCGGACAGGGGGCACACCATATATTTT.